This note documents a single T cell receptor beta chain sequence. The antigen is undetermined. CDR1 and CDR2 from the germline V gene are WNHNN and SYGVQD (reference sequence). CDR3 size: 11 residues. The V gene end was trimmed by 2 bases and the J gene end by 11 bases; junction bases not matched to a gene: 3. These data originate in a study of cytomegalovirus exposure and HLA in healthy donors. Across the study: T cells numbering around 180 million yielded some 100 million unique TCR beta sequences in an earlier analysis.

The PCR employed 60 Vbeta primers together with 13 Jbeta primers. Assay used: immunoSEQ multiplex PCR; TCRdb lists only in-frame clones, some missing. The repertoire holds tens of thousands of clones, with 83% as singletons. Whole-study findings and limits: It was reportedly the case that the classifier diagnosed cytomegalovirus status with high specificity and sensitivity. Later on, a genetic analysis was performed. It linked a missense variant in DCLRE1C with V- and J-gene trimming of TCR beta. In a later analysis, TCR association rates varied by HLA locus: DRB1 most, HLA-C fewest.

The chain has TRBV10-1 and TRBJ2-7; TRBD1 aligns across 7 bases. The sequence derives from a man aged 25-45 years in good health and CMV-seronegative. The sample comprised PBMCs. Written as DNA, the CDR3 is TGCGCCAGCAGTGAGGGACAGGCCAAGTACTTC. This sequence encodes CASSEGQAKYF.